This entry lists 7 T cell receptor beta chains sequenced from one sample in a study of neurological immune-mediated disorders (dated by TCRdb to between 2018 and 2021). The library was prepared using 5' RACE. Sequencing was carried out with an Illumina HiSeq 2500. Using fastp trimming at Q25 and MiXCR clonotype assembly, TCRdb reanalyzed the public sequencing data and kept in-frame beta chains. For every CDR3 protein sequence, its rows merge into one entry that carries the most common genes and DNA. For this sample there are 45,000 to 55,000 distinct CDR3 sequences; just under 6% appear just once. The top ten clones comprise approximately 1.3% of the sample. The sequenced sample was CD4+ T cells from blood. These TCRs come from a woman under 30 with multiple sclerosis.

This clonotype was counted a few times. The CDR3, as DNA: TGTGCCAGCAGCTTGTGGGGGCCTCACACTGAAGCTTTCTTT. Translating it yields CASSLWGPHTEAFF. This rearrangement joins TRBV5-4 to TRBJ1-1; D perhaps matches TRBD1 (6 bases). The CDR3 has 14 amino acids. Germline V gene data show CDR1 as SGHNT and CDR2 as YYREEE (reference sequence). V was clipped by 1 base and J by 3 bases, with 10 bases between them.

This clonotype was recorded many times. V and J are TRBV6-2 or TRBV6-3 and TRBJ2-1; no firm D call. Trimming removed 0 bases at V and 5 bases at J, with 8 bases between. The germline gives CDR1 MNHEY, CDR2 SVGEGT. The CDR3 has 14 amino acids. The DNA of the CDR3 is TGTGCCAGCAGTTACTCGTTACCGGACAATGAGCAGTTCTTC. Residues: CASSYSLPDNEQFF.

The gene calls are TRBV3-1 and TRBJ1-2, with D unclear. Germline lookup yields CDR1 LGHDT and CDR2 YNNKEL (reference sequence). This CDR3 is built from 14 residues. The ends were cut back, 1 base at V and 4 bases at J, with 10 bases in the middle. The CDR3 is CASSQGPELYGYTF. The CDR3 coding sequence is TGTGCCAGCAGCCAAGGGCCAGAGCTCTATGGCTACACCTTC.

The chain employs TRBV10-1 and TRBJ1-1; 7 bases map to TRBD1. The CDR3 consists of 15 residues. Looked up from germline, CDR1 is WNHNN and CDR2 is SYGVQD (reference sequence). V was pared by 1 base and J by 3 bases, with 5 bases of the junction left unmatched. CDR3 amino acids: CASSELVTGYTEAFF. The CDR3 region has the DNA TGCGCCAGCAGTGAGTTGGTGACAGGGTACACTGAAGCTTTCTTT.

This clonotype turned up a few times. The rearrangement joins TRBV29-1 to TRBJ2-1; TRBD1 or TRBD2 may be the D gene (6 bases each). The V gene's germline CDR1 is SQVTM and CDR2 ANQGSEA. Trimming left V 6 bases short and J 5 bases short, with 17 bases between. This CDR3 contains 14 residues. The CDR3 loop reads CSVGGVLVNNEQFF. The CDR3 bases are TGCAGCGTGGGGGGCGTGCTAGTAAACAATGAGCAGTTCTTC.

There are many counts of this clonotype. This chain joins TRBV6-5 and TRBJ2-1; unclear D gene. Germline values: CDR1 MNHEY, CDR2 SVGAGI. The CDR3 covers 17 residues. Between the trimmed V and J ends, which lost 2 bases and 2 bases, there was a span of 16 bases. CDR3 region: CASSYRSGYPAYNEQFF. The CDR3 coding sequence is TGTGCCAGCAGTTACCGGAGTGGTTACCCTGCCTACAATGAGCAGTTCTTC.

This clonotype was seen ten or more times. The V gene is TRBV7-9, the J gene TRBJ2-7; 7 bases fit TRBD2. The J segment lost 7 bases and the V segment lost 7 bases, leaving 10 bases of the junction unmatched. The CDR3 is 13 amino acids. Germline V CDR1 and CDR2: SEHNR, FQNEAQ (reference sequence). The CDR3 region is CASNRAGDEEQYV. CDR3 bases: TGTGCCAGCAACCGGGCGGGAGATGAAGAGCAGTACGTC.